This T cell receptor beta chain is drawn from a study of control samples from healthy donors and cancer patients. The germline CDR1 and CDR2 sequences are LGHDT and YNNKEL (reference sequence). This CDR3 region has 15 residues. Between the trimmed V and J ends, which lost 4 bases and 6 bases, there was a span of 15 bases. Clones were read by immunoSEQ multiplex PCR, and TCRdb kept only the in-frame ones, dropping some. The sample lists roughly 100,000 clones; 85% to 90% were seen once. Input material: PBMCs. This clonotype was sampled from a man in his sixties with lung cancer. The chain carries TRBV3-1 (or the pseudogene TRBV3-2) and TRBJ2-2; tentative D call: TRBD1 (5 bases). CDR3 sequence reads: CASSPPRGESGELFF. CDR3 bases: TGTGCCAGCAGCCCCCCAAGGGGTGAATCCGGGGAGCTGTTTTTT.